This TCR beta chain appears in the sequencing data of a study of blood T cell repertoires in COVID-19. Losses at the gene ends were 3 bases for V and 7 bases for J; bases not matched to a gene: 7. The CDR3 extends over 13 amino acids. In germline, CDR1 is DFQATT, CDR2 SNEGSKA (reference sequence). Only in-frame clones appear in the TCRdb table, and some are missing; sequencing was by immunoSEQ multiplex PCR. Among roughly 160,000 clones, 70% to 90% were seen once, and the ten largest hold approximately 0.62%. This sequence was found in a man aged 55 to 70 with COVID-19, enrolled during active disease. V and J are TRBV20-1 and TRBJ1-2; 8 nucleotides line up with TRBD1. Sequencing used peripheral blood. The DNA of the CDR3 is TGCAGTGCTAGTCCAGGGGGCATTACTGGCTACACCTTC. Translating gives CSASPGGITGYTF.